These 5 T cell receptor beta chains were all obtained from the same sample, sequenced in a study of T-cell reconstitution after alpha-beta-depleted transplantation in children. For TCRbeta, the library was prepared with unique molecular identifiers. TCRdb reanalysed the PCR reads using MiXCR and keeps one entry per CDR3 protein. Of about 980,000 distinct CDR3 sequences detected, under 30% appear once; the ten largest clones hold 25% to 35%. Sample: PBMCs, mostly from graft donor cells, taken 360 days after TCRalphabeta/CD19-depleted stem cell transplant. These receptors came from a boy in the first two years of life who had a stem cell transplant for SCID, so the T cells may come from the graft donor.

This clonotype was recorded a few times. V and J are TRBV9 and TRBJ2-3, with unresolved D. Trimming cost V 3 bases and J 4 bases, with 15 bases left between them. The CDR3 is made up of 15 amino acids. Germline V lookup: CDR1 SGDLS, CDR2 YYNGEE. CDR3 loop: CASSELGMAADTQYF. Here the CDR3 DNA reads TGTGCCAGCAGCGAGCTGGGAATGGCGGCAGATACGCAGTATTTT.

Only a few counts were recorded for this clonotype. The CDR3 DNA follows: TGCGCCAGCAGCTTGCGAGGGAAGGACACCGGGGAGCTGTTTTTT. Translation gives CASSLRGKDTGELFF. This rearrangement joins TRBV5-1 to TRBJ2-2; maybe TRBD2 (5 bases). Germline V gene sequence: CDR1 SGHRS, CDR2 YFSETQ. The germline V and J ends were trimmed by 1 base and 3 bases, with 10 bases remaining between them. CDR3 size: 15 residues.

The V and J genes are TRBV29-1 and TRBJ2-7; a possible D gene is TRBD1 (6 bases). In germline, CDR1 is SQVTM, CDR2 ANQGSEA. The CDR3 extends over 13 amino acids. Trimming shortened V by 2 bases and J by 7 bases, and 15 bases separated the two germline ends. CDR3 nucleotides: TGCAGCGTTGAACCGACCAGGGGAAGGGAGCAGTACTTC. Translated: CSVEPTRGREQYF.

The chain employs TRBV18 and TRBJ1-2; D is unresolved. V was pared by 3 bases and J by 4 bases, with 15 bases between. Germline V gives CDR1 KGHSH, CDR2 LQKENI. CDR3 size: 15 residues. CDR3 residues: CASSPGKALIYGYTF. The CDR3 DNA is TGTGCCAGCTCACCGGGGAAGGCATTGATCTATGGCTACACCTTC.

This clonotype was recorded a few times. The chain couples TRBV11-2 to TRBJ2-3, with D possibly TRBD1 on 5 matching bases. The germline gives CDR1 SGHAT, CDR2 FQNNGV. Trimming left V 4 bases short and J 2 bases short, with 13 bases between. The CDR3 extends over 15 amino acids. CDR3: CASSYRQTNTDTQYF. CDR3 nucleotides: TGTGCCAGCAGCTATAGACAGACCAACACAGATACGCAGTATTTT.